The 31 T cell receptor beta chains listed next were all sequenced from one sample in a study of blood T cell repertoires in COVID-19. The table came from immunoSEQ multiplex PCR; TCRdb's copy has only in-frame clones and leaves some out. The repertoire holds around 200,000 clones, with 70% to 90% as singletons. The source material was peripheral blood. These receptors came from a woman at least 80 years old with acute or convalescent COVID-19.

This CDR3 is CASTRGGGVFNEQFF. The CDR3 DNA reads as TGTGCCAGCACCCGAGGTGGGGGCGTTTTCAATGAGCAGTTCTTC. V usage is TRBV7-8 and J usage is TRBJ2-1; possibly TRBD1 for D (6 bases). The CDR3 loop spans 15 amino acids. Trimming shortened V by 7 bases and J by 6 bases, and 19 bases separated the two germline ends. Germline CDR1 reads SGHVS; CDR2 reads FQNEAQ.

V usage is TRBV3-1 (or the pseudogene TRBV3-2) and J usage is TRBJ1-2, with 9 bases lining up with TRBD1. Per germline, CDR1 LGHDT and CDR2 YNNKEL (reference sequence). The ends lost 2 bases at V and 8 bases at J; junction bases unmatched: 3. This CDR3 is 13 amino acids long. In DNA form, the CDR3 reads TGTGCCAGCAGCCAAAACAGGGGGCAGGGCTACACCTTC. Its translation: CASSQNRGQGYTF.

This chain links TRBV5-1 with TRBJ1-6; TRBD1 is a possible D gene (6 bases). CDR1 is SGHRS and CDR2 is YFSETQ in the germline V gene. Trimming took off 0 bases at V and 10 bases at J, with 14 bases between the two ends. This CDR3 is built from 15 residues. The CDR3 here is CASSLVGGLESPLHF. The CDR3 bases are TGCGCCAGCAGCTTGGTCGGGGGGCTTGAGTCACCCCTCCACTTT.

The chain has TRBV20-1 and TRBJ2-7, with D tentatively TRBD1 (6 bases). Germline CDR1 DFQATT, CDR2 SNEGSKA (reference sequence). The V end lost 3 bases, the J end lost 3 bases, and 9 bases lay between the germline ends. The CDR3 contains 12 residues. The CDR3 region is CSASDRIYEQYF. CDR3 nucleotide sequence: TGCAGTGCTAGTGACAGGATCTACGAGCAGTACTTC.

The CDR3 region has the DNA TGTGCCAGCAGCCTAATCCGACAGGACATGCGCGGAGCTTTCTTT. This codes for CASSLIRQDMRGAFF. The chain has TRBV7-2 and TRBJ1-1; TRBD1 might be the D (6 bases). The CDR3 consists of 15 residues. Per germline, CDR1 SGHTA and CDR2 FQGNSA. Trimming cost V 5 bases and J 10 bases, with 23 bases left between them.

The rearrangement uses TRBV15 and TRBJ1-2; 10 bases map to TRBD1. After removal of 0 bases from V and 9 bases from J, the junction contained 10 bases not matched to a gene. The CDR3 has 16 residues. From germline, CDR1 is LNHNV and CDR2 YYDKDF (reference sequence). Here the CDR3 reads CATSRDARQGARSYTF. DNA for the CDR3: TGTGCCACCAGCAGAGATGCAAGACAGGGGGCGAGAAGCTACACCTTC.

V is TRBV7-9 and J is TRBJ1-1; the D is unclear. Germline CDR1 SEHNR, CDR2 FQNEAQ (reference sequence). V was trimmed by 1 base and J by 9 bases, leaving 9 bases between them. The CDR3 loop spans 12 amino acids. The CDR3 DNA sequence: TGTGCCAGCAGCTTAGGCACCAGTAAAGCTTTCTTT. Translation gives CASSLGTSKAFF. Complete variable domain (other parts from reference TRBV7-9 and TRBJ1-1): DTGVSQNPRHKITKRGQNVTFRCDPISEHNRLYWYRQTLGQGPEFLTYFQNEAQLEKSRLLSDRFSAERPKGSFSTLEIQRTEQGDSAMYLCASSLGTSKAFFGQGTRLTVV.

The rearrangement links TRBV19 to TRBJ1-4; TRBD1 matches 7 bases. The CDR3 is made up of 16 amino acids. Germline loops: CDR1 LNHDA, CDR2 SQIVND (reference sequence). J was trimmed by 2 bases and V by 3 bases; bases with no gene match: 6. CDR3 coding DNA: TGTGCCAGTAGTATCGGCAGGGGGAGGACTAATGAAAAACTGTTTTTT. This sequence encodes CASSIGRGRTNEKLFF.

Many counts were recorded for this clone. The CDR3 is CASSPWTIQETQYF. In nucleotides, the CDR3 is TGTGCCAGCAGCCCGTGGACTATCCAAGAGACCCAGTACTTC. The V gene is TRBV7-8, the J gene TRBJ2-5, with a tentative D call TRBD2 (6 bases). The V gene's germline CDR1 is SGHVS and CDR2 FQNEAQ. Trimming left V 5 bases short and J 1 base short, with 11 bases between. This CDR3 is 14 amino acids long.

The CDR3 here is CASSITFGGDWYGYTF. The CDR3 DNA sequence: TGTGCCAGTAGTATCACCTTCGGGGGTGATTGGTATGGCTACACCTTC. The J gene is TRBJ1-2, the V gene TRBV19; weak D call: TRBD1 (5 bases). The germline V gene encodes CDR1 LNHDA and CDR2 SQIVND (reference sequence). Trimming removed 3 bases from V and 5 bases from J, with 19 bases in between. There are 16 residues in the CDR3.

The chain links TRBV7-2 to TRBJ2-3; 9 bases are shared with TRBD2. This CDR3 region has 15 residues. V trimming: 3 bases; J trimming: 2 bases; junction bases outside the gene matches: 3. The germline gives CDR1 SGHTA, CDR2 FQGNSA. The CDR3 reads CASSFAGGNTDTQYF. The CDR3 DNA reads TGTGCCAGCAGCTTCGCGGGAGGGAACACAGATACGCAGTATTTT. Together with reference TRBV7-2 and TRBJ2-3, the CDR3 gives the full variable domain: GAGVSQSPSNKVTEKGKDVELRCDPISGHTALYWYRQSLGQGLEFLIYFQGNSAPDKSGLPSDRFSAERTGGSVSTLTIQRTQQEDSAVYLCASSFAGGNTDTQYFGPGTRLTVL.

This chain uses TRBV7-2 with TRBJ1-1; TRBD1 is a possible D gene (5 bases). V was shortened by 1 base and J by 4 bases, with 16 bases between the two germline ends. The CDR3 runs to 16 residues. In germline, CDR1 is SGHTA, CDR2 FQGNSA. CDR3 loop: CASSLEGTRAGTEAFF. The CDR3 coding sequence is TGTGCCAGCAGCTTAGAGGGGACGAGAGCGGGCACTGAAGCTTTCTTT.

This clone was seen a single time. A junction boundary mismatches the germline segment, possibly from a read error. The J gene is TRBJ2-5, the V gene TRBV7-7, with D perhaps matching TRBD1 (5 bases). Germline CDR1 SSHAT, CDR2 FNYEAQ (reference sequence). This CDR3 spans 12 amino acids. The CDR3 spells CASSANRETQYF. The DNA for the CDR3 is TGTGCTAGCAGCGCAAACAGGGAGACCCAGTACTTC.

This chain joins TRBV7-2 and TRBJ2-7, with 12 bases lining up with TRBD2. V was pared by 4 bases and J by 2 bases, with 3 bases of the junction left unmatched. Germline V gene sequence: CDR1 SGHTA, CDR2 FQGNSA. This CDR3 contains 15 residues. DNA of the CDR3: TGTGCCAGCAGCTCGCGACTAGCGGGGGCCTACGAGCAGTACTTC. Translation: CASSSRLAGAYEQYF.

This clone was found once. This chain uses TRBV27 with TRBJ1-6; no firm D call. CDR1 and CDR2 (germline): MNHEY, SMNVEV (reference sequence). V shed 3 bases and J shed 7 bases, with 13 bases lying between them. This CDR3 is 15 amino acids long. CDR3 in DNA: TGTGCCAGCAGTTTTGGTGGGCTTTACAATTCACCCCTCCACTTT. Translated: CASSFGGLYNSPLHF.

The V gene is TRBV7-9, the J gene TRBJ1-2, with TRBD1 as a possible D gene (5 bases). The CDR3 has 18 amino acids. Germline CDR1 reads SEHNR; CDR2 reads FQNEAQ (reference sequence). V was shortened by 8 bases and J by 1 base, with 26 bases between the two germline ends. The chain's CDR3 is CASHIEGPGGTFNYGYTF. The CDR3 nucleotides are TGTGCCAGCCACATAGAGGGGCCCGGGGGAACCTTTAACTATGGCTACACCTTC.

The CDR3 loop is CASSEGRGENQPQHF. The CDR3, as DNA: TGTGCCAGCAGTGAGGGCAGGGGGGAAAATCAGCCCCAGCATTTT. This rearrangement joins TRBV2 to TRBJ1-5; TRBD1 agrees at 7 bases. This CDR3 has 15 residues. Germline loops: CDR1 SNHLY, CDR2 FYNNEI. V dropped 3 bases and J dropped 4; count of bases not matched to a gene: 6.

The genes are TRBV2 and TRBJ1-2; 12 nucleotides align to TRBD1. CDR3 length: 14 amino acids. Germline V gene data show CDR1 as SNHLY and CDR2 as FYNNEI. Losses at the gene ends were 7 bases for V and 4 bases for J; bases not matched to a gene: 4. The CDR3 nucleotides are TGTGCCAGCACCCGGGACAGGGGGCTCTATGGCTACACCTTC. It encodes CASTRDRGLYGYTF.

The V call is TRBV5-1, the J call TRBJ2-5, with 7 positions matching TRBD1. CDR3 length equals 15 residues. With 1 base clipped from V and 5 bases from J, the junction kept 8 bases outside the gene matches. Germline assignment: CDR1 SGHRS and CDR2 YFSETQ. The CDR3 DNA reads as TGCGCCAGCAGCTTGTCTGGGACAGATGAGGAGACCCAGTACTTC. It yields the protein CASSLSGTDEETQYF.

The J gene is TRBJ1-2, the V gene TRBV5-1; D uncertain. Germline CDR1 reads SGHRS; CDR2 reads YFSETQ. Between the trimmed V and J ends, which lost 4 bases and 4 bases, there was a span of 20 bases. CDR3 size: 16 residues. DNA for the CDR3: TGCGCCAGCAGCCCCCGAGGGTCACAAGCTACCTATGGCTACACCTTC. Amino acid sequence: CASSPRGSQATYGYTF.

CDR3: CASSEGVQYGYTF. CDR3 in DNA: TGTGCCAGCAGCGAAGGGGTTCAGTATGGCTACACCTTC. The chain carries TRBV11-2 and TRBJ1-2; the D gene is possibly TRBD1 (5 bases). Trimming removed 5 bases at V and 5 bases at J, with 12 bases between. Germline V lookup: CDR1 SGHAT, CDR2 FQNNGV. This CDR3 is 13 amino acids long.

This chain links TRBV6-6 with TRBJ1-1, with TRBD1 identical over 7 bases. V gave up 6 bases and J gave up 3 bases; unmatched junction bases: 7. From germline, CDR1 is MNHNY and CDR2 SVGAGI (reference sequence). The CDR3 contains 14 residues. In nucleotides, the CDR3 is TGTGCCAGCAGCCGACAGGGCGCGGACACTGAAGCTTTCTTT. Residues: CASSRQGADTEAFF.

This clone was seen only once. The V gene is TRBV24-1, the J gene TRBJ2-1, with 11 bases lining up with TRBD2. After removal of 4 bases from V and 9 bases from J, the junction contained 10 bases not matched to a gene. Germline CDR1 and CDR2: KGHDR and SFDVKD. This CDR3 is built from 16 residues. The CDR3 is CATSEASGRLSGEQFF. The CDR3 DNA reads TGTGCCACCAGTGAGGCTAGCGGGAGGTTAAGTGGTGAGCAGTTCTTC.

This clone was found once. The J gene is TRBJ1-2, the V gene TRBV7-9, with 7 positions matching TRBD1. V shed 2 bases, J shed 5 bases, and the junction held 8 bases outside the gene matches. The CDR3 runs to 15 residues. Germline CDR1 is SEHNR and CDR2 is FQNEAQ (reference sequence). CDR3 nucleotides: TGTGCCAGCAGCTTAAGTTACAGGGGCGTGTATGGCTACACCTTC. It codes for CASSLSYRGVYGYTF.

The gene calls are TRBV4-3 and TRBJ2-6; 9 bases map to TRBD1. Germline V gene sequence: CDR1 LGHNA, CDR2 YSLEER. There are 18 residues in the CDR3. Trimming cost V 2 bases and J 2 bases; bases outside gene matches: 7. CDR3 amino acids: CASSQPGQGLPGANVLTF. CDR3 bases: TGCGCCAGCAGCCAACCGGGACAGGGCCTTCCTGGGGCCAACGTCCTGACTTTC.

The chain couples TRBV4-1 to TRBJ2-5; D gene ambiguous. Trimming pared 4 bases from V and 4 bases from J, leaving 7 bases between. Germline V gives CDR1 MGHRA, CDR2 YSYEKL. The CDR3 length is 12 residues. CDR3 sequence reads: CASSLEAETQYF. As DNA, the CDR3 is TGCGCCAGCAGCCTCGAGGCAGAGACCCAGTACTTC.

The genes are TRBV4-1 and TRBJ2-3; TRBD2 is a possible D gene (8 bases). The CDR3 runs 16 residues. The V and J ends lost 0 bases and 5 bases respectively, with 15 bases between them. Germline CDR1 reads MGHRA; CDR2 reads YSYEKL. CDR3 coding DNA: TGCGCCAGCAGCCAAGATCACGGGAGGGGGCTAGATACGCAGTATTTT. Its translation is CASSQDHGRGLDTQYF.

This rearrangement joins TRBV19 to TRBJ1-1; 7 nucleotides agree with TRBD1. There are 15 residues in the CDR3. Germline CDR1 is LNHDA and CDR2 is SQIVND (reference sequence). The V segment lost 4 bases and the J segment 1 base; nucleotides outside the gene matches: 6. The CDR3 DNA follows: TGTGCCAGTAGTACCACCGGACAGGCGAACACTGAAGCTTTCTTT. Amino acid sequence: CASSTTGQANTEAFF.

The genes are TRBV5-6 and TRBJ2-1, with D possibly being TRBD1 (7 bases). V lost 6 bases, J lost 8 bases, and 12 bases lay in between. The CDR3 is 12 amino acids. Germline V lookup: CDR1 SGHDT, CDR2 YYEEEE. The CDR3 spells CASTSRGDEQFF. The CDR3 DNA reads as TGTGCCAGCACCTCCAGGGGGGATGAGCAGTTCTTC.

J is TRBJ2-5 and V is TRBV5-6; 7 bases fit TRBD1. The junction had 9 bases not matched to a gene; V was cut back by 5 bases and J by 2 bases. The CDR3 spans 15 residues. CDR1 is SGHDT, CDR2 YYEEEE, per germline. CDR3 loop: CASRATGLPQETQYF. CDR3 nucleotide sequence: TGTGCCAGCAGGGCGACAGGGTTACCACAAGAGACCCAGTACTTC.

The chain carries TRBV7-6 and TRBJ1-1, with D uncertain. Germline V gene lookup returns CDR1 SGHVS and CDR2 FNYEAQ. CDR3 length equals 14 residues. Trimming stripped 2 bases from V and 4 bases from J, with 11 bases between. CDR3 DNA sequence: TGTGCCAGCAGCTTACAGGCTGATGGCACTGAAGCTTTCTTT. Translation: CASSLQADGTEAFF.